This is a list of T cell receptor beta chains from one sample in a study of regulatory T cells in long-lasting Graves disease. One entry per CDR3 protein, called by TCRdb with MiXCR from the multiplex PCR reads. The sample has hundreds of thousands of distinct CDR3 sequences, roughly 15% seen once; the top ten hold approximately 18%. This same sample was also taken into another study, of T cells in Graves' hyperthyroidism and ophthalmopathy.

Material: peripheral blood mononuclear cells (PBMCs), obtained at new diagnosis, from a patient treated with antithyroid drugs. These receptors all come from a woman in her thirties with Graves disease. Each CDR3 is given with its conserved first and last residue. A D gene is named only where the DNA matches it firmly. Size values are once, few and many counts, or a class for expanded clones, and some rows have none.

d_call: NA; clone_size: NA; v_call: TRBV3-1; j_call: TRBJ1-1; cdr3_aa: CASSPTQATEAFF; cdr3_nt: TGTGCCAGCAGCCCAACACAGGCCACTGAAGCTTTCTTT
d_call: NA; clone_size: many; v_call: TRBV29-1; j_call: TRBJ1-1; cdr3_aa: CSTWDSRNTEAFF; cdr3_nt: TGCAGCACCTGGGACTCGCGGAACACTGAAGCTTTCTTT
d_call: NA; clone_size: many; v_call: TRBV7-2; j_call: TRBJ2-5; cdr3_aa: CASSSAGVRTETQYF; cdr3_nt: TGTGCCAGCAGCTCAGCGGGTGTTCGTACGGAGACCCAGTACTTC
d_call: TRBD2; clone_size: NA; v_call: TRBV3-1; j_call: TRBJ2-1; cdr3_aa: CASSPDPTGTGTSNEQFF; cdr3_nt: TGTGCCAGCAGCCCCGATCCAACAGGGACCGGGACTAGCAATGAGCAGTTCTTC
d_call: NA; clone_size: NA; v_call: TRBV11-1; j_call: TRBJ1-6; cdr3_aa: CASSFMGESSPLHF; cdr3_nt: TGTGCCAGCAGCTTTATGGGGGAGAGCTCACCCCTCCACTTT
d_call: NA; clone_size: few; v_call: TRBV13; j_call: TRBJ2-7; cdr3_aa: CASSQKPPYEQYF; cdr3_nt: TGTGCCAGCAGCCAGAAACCGCCCTACGAGCAGTACTTC
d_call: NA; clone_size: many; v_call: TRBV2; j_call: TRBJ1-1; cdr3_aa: CASSEAPGRELEAFF; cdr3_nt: TGTGCCAGCAGTGAAGCGCCCGGGCGGGAGCTTGAAGCTTTCTTT
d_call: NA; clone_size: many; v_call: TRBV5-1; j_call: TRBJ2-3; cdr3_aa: CASSLAAALGTQYF; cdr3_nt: TGCGCCAGCAGCTTGGCGGCCGCTCTTGGGACGCAGTATTTT
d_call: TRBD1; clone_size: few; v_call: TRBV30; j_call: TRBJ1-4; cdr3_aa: CAWSPGGGTATNEKLFF; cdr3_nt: TGTGCCTGGAGCCCAGGGGGCGGGACTGCAACTAATGAAAAACTGTTTTTT
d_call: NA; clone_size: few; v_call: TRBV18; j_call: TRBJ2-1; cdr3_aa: CASSPPSSYNEQFF; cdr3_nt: TGTGCCAGCTCACCACCGTCTAGCTACAATGAGCAGTTCTTC
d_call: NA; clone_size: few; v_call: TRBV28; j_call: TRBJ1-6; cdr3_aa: CASRGVSPYNSPLHF; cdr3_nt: TGTGCCAGCAGGGGGGTGAGCCCCTATAATTCACCCCTCCACTTT
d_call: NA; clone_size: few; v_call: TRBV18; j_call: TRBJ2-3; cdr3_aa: CASSPPHSDTQYF; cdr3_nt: TGTGCCAGCTCACCACCTCATTCAGATACGCAGTATTTT
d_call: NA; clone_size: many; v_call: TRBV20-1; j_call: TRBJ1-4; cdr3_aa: CSARVPGYNEKLFF; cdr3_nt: TGCAGTGCTAGAGTTCCGGGATACAATGAAAAACTGTTTTTT
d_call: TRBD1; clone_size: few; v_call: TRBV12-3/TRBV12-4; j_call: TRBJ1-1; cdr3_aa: CASSGGDRVEAFF; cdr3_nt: TGTGCCAGCAGTGGCGGCGACAGGGTTGAAGCTTTCTTT
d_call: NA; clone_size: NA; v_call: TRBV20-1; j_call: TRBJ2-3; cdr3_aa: CSARDTGAGTDTQYF; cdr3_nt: TGCAGTGCTAGAGATACGGGGGCCGGTACAGATACGCAGTATTTT
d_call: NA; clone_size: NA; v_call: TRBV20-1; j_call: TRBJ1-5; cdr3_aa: CSARGTTDASNQPQHF; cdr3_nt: TGCAGTGCTAGAGGGACAACTGATGCTAGCAATCAGCCCCAGCATTTT
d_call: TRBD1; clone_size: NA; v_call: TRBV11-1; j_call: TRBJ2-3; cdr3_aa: CASSYRDRDIDTQYF; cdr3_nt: TGTGCCAGCAGCTACCGGGACAGGGATATTGATACGCAGTATTTT
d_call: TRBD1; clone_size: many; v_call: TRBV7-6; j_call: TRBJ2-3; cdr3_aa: CASSLVLLTGGPDTQYF; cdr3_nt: TGTGCCAGCAGCTTAGTCCTTCTGACAGGGGGACCAGATACGCAGTATTTT
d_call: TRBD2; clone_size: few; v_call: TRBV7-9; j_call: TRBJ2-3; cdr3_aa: CASSFVLAGSSDTQYF; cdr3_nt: TGTGCCAGCAGCTTCGTTCTAGCGGGGAGCAGCGATACGCAGTATTTT
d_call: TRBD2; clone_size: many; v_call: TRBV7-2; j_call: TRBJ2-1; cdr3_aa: CASSPRTSAKAAQFF; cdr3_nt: TGTGCCAGCAGCCCACGGACTAGCGCCAAGGCAGCGCAGTTCTTC
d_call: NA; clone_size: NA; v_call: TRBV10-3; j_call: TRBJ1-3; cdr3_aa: CAIIPGTGSGNTIYF; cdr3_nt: TGTGCCATCATCCCAGGGACCGGCTCTGGAAACACCATATATTTT
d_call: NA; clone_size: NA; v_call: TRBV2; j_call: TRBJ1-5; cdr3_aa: CASSGGDSSDQPQHF; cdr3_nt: TGTGCCAGCAGTGGGGGAGACAGCTCCGATCAGCCCCAGCATTTT
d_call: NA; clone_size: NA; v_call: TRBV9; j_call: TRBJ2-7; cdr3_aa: CASSVGSGGYEQYF; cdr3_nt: TGTGCCAGCAGCGTGGGGTCAGGAGGATACGAGCAGTACTTC
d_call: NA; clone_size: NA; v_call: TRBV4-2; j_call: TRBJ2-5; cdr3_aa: CASSLQGLEEEETQYF; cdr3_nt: TGTGCCAGCAGCCTCCAAGGGTTGGAGGAAGAAGAGACCCAGTACTTC
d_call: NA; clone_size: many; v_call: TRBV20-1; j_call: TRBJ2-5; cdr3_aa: CSARDSGGITGETQYF; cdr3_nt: TGCAGTGCTAGAGATTCGGGCGGGATTACGGGGGAGACCCAGTACTTC
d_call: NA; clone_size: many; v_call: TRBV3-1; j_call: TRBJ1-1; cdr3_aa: CASSQILARKTEAFF; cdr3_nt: TGTGCCAGCAGCCAAATCCTTGCCAGGAAGACTGAAGCTTTCTTT
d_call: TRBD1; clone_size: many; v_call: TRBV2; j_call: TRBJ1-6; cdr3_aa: CASSAGTGVSPLHF; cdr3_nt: TGTGCCAGCAGCGCCGGGACAGGGGTTTCACCCCTCCACTTT
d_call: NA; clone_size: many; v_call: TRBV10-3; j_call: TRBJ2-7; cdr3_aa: CAISAQGSLYEQYF; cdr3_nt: TGTGCCATCAGTGCTCAAGGTTCCCTCTACGAGCAGTACTTC
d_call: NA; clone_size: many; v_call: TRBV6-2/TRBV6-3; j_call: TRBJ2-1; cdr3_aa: CASSYNYASNEQFF; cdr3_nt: TGTGCCAGCAGTTACAACTACGCTTCGAATGAGCAGTTCTTC
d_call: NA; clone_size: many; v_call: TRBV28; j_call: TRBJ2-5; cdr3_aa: CASSLLGKTQYF; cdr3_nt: TGTGCCAGCAGTTTACTGGGTAAGACCCAGTACTTC
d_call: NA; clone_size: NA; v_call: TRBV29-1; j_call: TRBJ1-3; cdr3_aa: CSVDLGSGNTIYF; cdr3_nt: TGCAGCGTTGACCTCGGCTCTGGAAACACCATATATTTT
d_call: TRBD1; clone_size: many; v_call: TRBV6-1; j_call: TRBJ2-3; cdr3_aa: CASGAGGLGTQYF; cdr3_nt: TGTGCCAGCGGGGCAGGGGGCTTAGGTACGCAGTATTTT
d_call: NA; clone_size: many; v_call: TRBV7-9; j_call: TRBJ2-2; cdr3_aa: CASSPRGAVDAGELFF; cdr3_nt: TGTGCCAGCAGCCCCCGCGGGGCGGTCGACGCCGGGGAGCTGTTTTTT
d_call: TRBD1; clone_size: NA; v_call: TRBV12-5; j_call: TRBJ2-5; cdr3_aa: CATTGTGMGSQETQYF; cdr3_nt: TGTGCTACCACCGGGACAGGGATGGGAAGCCAAGAGACCCAGTACTTC
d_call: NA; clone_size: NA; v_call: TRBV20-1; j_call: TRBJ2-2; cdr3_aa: CSARVGGANTGELFF; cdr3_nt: TGCAGTGCTAGAGTGGGGGGCGCGAACACCGGGGAGCTGTTTTTT
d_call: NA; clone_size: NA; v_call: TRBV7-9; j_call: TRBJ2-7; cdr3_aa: CASSSNREYEQYF; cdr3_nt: TGTGCCAGCAGCTCAAACAGGGAATACGAGCAGTACTTC
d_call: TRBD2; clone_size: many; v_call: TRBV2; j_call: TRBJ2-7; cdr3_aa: CASRPGLAVSGYEQYF; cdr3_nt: TGTGCCAGCAGGCCGGGACTAGCGGTTTCAGGCTACGAGCAGTACTTC
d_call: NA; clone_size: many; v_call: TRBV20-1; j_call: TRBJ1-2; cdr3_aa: CSARDLAGGGGYGYTF; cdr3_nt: TGCAGTGCTAGAGACCTCGCGGGGGGGGGCGGCTATGGCTACACCTTC
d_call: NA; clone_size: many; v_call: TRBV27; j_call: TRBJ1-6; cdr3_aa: CASTQDGKNSPLHF; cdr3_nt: TGTGCCAGCACCCAGGACGGTAAAAATTCACCCCTCCACTTT
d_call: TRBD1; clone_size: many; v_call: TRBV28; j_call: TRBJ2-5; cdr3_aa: CASSPGGVETQYF; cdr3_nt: TGTGCCAGCAGCCCAGGGGGAGTAGAGACCCAGTACTTC
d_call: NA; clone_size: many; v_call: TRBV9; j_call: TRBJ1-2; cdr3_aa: CASSVDQFYGYTF; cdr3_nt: TGTGCCAGCAGCGTAGACCAATTCTATGGCTACACCTTC
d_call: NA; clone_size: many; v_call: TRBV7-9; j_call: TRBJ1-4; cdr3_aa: CASSPRVEKLFF; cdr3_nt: TGTGCCAGCAGCCCAAGGGTAGAAAAACTGTTTTTT
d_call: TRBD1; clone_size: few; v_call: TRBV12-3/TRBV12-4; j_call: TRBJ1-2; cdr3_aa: CASRPTRHRGRDYGYTF; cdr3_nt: TGTGCCAGCCGCCCAACCCGTCACAGGGGGCGCGACTATGGCTACACCTTC
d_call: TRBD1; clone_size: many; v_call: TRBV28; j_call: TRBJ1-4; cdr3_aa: CASSLWSGTGSEKLFF; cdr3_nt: TGTGCCAGCAGTTTATGGTCCGGGACAGGGAGCGAAAAACTGTTTTTT
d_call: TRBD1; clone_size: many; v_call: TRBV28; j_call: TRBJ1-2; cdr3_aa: CASSPQPGQGGYGYTF; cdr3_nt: TGTGCCAGCAGTCCCCAACCGGGACAGGGTGGCTATGGCTACACCTTC
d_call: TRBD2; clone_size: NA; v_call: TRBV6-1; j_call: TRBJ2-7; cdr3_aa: CASSTGLAGPYEQYF; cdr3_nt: TGTGCCAGCAGTACCGGACTAGCGGGCCCCTACGAGCAGTACTTC
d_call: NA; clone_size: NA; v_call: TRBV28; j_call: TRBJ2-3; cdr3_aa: CASNRRTSTDTQYF; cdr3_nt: TGTGCCAGCAACCGTAGGACTAGCACAGATACGCAGTATTTT
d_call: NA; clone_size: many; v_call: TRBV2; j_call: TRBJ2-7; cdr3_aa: CAGGDRDYEQYF; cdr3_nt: TGTGCCGGAGGGGACAGAGACTACGAGCAGTACTTC